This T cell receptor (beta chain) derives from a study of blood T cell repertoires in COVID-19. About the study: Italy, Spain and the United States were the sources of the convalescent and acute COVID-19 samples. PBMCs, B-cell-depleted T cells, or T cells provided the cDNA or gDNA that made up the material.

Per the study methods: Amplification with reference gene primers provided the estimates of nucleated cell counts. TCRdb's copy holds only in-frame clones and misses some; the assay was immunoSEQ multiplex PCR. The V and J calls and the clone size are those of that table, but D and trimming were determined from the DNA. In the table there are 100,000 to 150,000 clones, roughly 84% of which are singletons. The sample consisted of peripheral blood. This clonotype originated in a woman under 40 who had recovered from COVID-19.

In DNA, the CDR3 is TGTGCCAGCAGCCCGGGACAAGTTAATTCACCCCTCCACTTT. This gives the protein CASSPGQVNSPLHF. This rearrangement joins TRBV2 to TRBJ1-6, with D possibly TRBD1 on 6 matching bases. CDR1 SNHLY and CDR2 FYNNEI come from the germline V gene. This CDR3 is 14 amino acids long. The V gene lost 6 bases and the J gene lost 6 bases, with 12 bases spanning the gap.